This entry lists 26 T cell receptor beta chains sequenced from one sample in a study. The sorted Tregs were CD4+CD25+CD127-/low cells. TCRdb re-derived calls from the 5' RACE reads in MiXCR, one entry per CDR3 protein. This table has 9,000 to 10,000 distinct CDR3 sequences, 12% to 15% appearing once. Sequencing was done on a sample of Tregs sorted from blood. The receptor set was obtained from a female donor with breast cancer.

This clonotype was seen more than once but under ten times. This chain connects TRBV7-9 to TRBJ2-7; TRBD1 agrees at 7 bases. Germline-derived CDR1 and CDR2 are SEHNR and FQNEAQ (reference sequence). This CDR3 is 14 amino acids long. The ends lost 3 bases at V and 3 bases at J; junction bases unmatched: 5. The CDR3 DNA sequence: TGTGCCAGCAGCTTTCTGGACAGGCTCTACGAGCAGTACTTC. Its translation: CASSFLDRLYEQYF. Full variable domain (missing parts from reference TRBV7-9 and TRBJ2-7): DTGVSQNPRHKITKRGQNVTFRCDPISEHNRLYWYRQTLGQGPEFLTYFQNEAQLEKSRLLSDRFSAERPKGSFSTLEIQRTEQGDSAMYLCASSFLDRLYEQYFGPGTRLTVT.

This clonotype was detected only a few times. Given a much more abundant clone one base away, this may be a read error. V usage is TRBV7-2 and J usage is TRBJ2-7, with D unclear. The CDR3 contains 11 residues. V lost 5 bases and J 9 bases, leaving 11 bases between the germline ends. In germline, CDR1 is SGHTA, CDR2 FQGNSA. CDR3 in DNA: TGTGCCAGCAGCCCCAGCCACGGGCAGTACTTC. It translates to CASSPSHGQYF.

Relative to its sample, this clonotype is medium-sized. CDR3 coding DNA: TGCAGCGGGAGAACTAGCGCCAGGGGGGACGAGCAGTACTTC. It yields the protein CSGRTSARGDEQYF. This chain uses TRBV20-1 with TRBJ2-7, with D perhaps matching TRBD1 or TRBD2 (7 bases each). Per the germline V gene, CDR1 is DFQATT and CDR2 is SNEGSKA (reference sequence). CDR3 length: 14 residues.

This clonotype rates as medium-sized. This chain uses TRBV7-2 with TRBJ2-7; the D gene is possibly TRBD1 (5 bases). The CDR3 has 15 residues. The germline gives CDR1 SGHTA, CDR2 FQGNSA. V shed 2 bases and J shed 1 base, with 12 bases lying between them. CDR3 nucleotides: TGTGCCAGCAGCTTAAGGGGTAAAGAGTCCTACGAGCAGTACTTC. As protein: CASSLRGKESYEQYF.

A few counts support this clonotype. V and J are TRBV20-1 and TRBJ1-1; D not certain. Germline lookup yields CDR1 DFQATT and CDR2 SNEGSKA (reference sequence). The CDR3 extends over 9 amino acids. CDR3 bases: TGCAGCCCCGGCCGTGAAGCTTTCTTT. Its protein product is CSPGREAFF.

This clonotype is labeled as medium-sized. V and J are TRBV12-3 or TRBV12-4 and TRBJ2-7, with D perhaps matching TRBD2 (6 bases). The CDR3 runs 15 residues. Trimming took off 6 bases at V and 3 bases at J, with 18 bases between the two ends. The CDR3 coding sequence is TGTGCCAGCAGATATTCCGGGACTGGGGGCTACGAGCAGTACTTC. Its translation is CASRYSGTGGYEQYF.

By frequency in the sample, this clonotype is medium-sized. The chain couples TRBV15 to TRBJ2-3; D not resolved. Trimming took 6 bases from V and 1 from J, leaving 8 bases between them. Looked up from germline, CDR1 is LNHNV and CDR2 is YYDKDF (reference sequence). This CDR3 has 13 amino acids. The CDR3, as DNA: TGTGCCACCAGAACCTGGGGCACAGATACGCAGTATTTT. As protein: CATRTWGTDTQYF.

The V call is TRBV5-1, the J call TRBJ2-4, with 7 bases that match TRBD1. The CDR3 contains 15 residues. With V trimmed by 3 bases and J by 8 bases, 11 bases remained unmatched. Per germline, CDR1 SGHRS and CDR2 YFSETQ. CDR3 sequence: CASSSTGESRDIQYF. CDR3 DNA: TGCGCCAGCAGCTCAACAGGGGAGTCTAGGGACATTCAGTACTTC.

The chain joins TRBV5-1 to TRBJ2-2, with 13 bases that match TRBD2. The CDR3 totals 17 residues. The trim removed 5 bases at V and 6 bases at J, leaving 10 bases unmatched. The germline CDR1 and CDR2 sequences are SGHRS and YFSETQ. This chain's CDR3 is CASRYTGTSGIAGELFF. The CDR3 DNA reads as TGCGCCAGCAGGTACACCGGGACTAGCGGGATTGCCGGGGAGCTGTTTTTT. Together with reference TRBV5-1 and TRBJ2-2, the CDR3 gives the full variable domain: KAGVTQTPRYLIKTRGQQVTLSCSPISGHRSVSWYQQTPGQGLQFLFEYFSETQRNKGNFPGRFSGRQFSNSRSEMNVSTLELGDSALYLCASRYTGTSGIAGELFFGEGSRLTVL.

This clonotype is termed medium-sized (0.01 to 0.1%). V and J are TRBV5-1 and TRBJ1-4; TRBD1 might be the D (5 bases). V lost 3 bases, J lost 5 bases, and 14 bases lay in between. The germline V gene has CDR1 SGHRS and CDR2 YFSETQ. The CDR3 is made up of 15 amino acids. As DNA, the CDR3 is TGCGCCAGCAGCTCGACCTCCCGGGACAATGAAAAACTGTTTTTT. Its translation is CASSSTSRDNEKLFF.

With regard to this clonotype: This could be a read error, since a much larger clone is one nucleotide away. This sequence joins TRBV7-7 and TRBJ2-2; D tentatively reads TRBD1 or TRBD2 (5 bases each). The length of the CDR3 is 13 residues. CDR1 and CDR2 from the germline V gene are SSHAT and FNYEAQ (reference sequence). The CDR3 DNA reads TGTGCTAGCAGCTTGGGGCGCACCGGGGAGCTGTGTTTT. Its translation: CASSLGRTGELCF.

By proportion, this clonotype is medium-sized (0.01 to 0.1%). The CDR3 spells CASSLADSAGDTQYF. In DNA form, the CDR3 reads TGTGCCAGTAGTCTTGCGGACAGTGCAGGGGATACGCAGTATTTT. The chain carries TRBV19 and TRBJ2-3; D might be TRBD1 (6 bases). V was clipped by 5 bases and J by 6 bases, with 18 bases between them. The CDR3 extends over 15 amino acids. Germline CDR1 reads LNHDA; CDR2 reads SQIVND (reference sequence).

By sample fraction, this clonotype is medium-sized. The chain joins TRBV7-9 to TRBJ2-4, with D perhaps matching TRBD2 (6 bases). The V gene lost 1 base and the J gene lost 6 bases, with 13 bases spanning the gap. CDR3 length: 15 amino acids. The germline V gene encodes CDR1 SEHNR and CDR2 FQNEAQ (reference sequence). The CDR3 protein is CASSLDGGGGNIQYF. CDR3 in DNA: TGTGCCAGCAGCTTAGACGGGGGAGGCGGAAACATTCAGTACTTC.

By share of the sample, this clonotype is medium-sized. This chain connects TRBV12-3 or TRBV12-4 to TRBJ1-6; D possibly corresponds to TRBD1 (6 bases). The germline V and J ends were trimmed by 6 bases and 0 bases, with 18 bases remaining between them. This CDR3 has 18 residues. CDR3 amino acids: CASRLLGRGRSYNSPLHF. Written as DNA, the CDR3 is TGTGCCAGCAGGCTACTCGGCAGGGGCCGCTCCTATAATTCACCCCTCCACTTT.

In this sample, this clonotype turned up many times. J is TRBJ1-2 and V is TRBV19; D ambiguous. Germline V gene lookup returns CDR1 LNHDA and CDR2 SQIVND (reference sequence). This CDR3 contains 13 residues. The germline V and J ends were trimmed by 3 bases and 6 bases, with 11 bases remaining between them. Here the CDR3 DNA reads TGTGCCAGTAGTATCCCGGGTTACGATGGCTACACCTTC. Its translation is CASSIPGYDGYTF.

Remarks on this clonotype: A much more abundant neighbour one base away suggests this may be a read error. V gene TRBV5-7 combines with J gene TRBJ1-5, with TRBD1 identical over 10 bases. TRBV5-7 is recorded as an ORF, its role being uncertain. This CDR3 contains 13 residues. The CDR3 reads CASSGQGDQPQQF. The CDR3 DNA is TGTGCCAGCAGCGGACAGGGGGATCAGCCCCAGCAGTTT.

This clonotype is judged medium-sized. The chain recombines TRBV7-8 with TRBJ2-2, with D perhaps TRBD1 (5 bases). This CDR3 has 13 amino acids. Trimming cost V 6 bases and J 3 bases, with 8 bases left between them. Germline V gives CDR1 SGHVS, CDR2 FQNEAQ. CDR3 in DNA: TGTGCCAGCAGACAGGACCACACCGGGGAGCTGTTTTTT. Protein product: CASRQDHTGELFF.

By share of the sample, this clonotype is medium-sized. In DNA, the CDR3 is TGTGCCAGCAGCCGGTTGACTAGCGGGGCTACCACCCAGTACTTC. Amino acids: CASSRLTSGATTQYF. The rearrangement joins TRBV6-6 to TRBJ2-5; 11 bases fit TRBD2. Per the germline V gene, CDR1 is MNHNY and CDR2 is SVGAGI (reference sequence). V trimming: 6 bases; J trimming: 8 bases; junction bases outside the gene matches: 11. This CDR3 has 15 amino acids.

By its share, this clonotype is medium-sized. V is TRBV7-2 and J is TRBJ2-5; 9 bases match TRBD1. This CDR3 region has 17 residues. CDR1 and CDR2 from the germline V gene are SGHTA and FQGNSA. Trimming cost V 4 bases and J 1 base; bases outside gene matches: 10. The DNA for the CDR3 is TGTGCCAGCAGCTCACGGGGGACAGGGTACGCCCAAGAGACCCAGTACTTC. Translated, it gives CASSSRGTGYAQETQYF.

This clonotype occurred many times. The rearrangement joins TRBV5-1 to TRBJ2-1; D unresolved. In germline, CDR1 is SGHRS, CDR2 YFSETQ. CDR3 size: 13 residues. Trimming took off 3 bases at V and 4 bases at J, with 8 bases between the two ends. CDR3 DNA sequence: TGCGCCAGCAGCTGGGATAGTTACAATGAGCAGTTCTTC. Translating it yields CASSWDSYNEQFF.

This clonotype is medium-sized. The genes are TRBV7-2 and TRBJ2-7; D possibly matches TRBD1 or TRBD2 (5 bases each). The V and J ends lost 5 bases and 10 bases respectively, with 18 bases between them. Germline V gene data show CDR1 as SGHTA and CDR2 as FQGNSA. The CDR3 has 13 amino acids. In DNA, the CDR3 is TGTGCCAGCAGCCCAATTGGGGGTTTCCTTCAGTACTTC. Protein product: CASSPIGGFLQYF.

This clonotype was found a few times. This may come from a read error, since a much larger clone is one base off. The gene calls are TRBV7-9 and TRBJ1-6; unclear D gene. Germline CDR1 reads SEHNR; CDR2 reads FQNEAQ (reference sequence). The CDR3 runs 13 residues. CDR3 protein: CASGLLVGSPLHF. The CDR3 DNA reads TGTGCCAGCGGCTTACTGGTTGGTTCACCCCTCCACTTT.

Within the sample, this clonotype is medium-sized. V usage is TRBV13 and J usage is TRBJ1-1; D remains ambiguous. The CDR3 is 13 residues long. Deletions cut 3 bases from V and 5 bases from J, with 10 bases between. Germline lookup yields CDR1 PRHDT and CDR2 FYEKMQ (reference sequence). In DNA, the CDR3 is TGTGCCAGCAGCTTTAATAGGATAACTGAAGCTTTCTTT. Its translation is CASSFNRITEAFF. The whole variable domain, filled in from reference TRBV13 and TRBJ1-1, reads AAGVIQSPRHLIKEKRETATLKCYPIPRHDTVYWYQQGPGQDPQFLISFYEKMQSDKGSIPDRFSAQQFSDYHSELNMSSLELGDSALYFCASSFNRITEAFFGQGTRLTVV.

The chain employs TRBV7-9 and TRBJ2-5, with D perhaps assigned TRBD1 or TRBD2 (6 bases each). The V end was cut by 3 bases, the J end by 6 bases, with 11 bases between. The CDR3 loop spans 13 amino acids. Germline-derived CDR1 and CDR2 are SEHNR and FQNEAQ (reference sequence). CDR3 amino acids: CASSLRGAQTQYF. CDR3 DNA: TGTGCCAGCAGCTTGAGGGGGGCCCAGACCCAGTACTTC.

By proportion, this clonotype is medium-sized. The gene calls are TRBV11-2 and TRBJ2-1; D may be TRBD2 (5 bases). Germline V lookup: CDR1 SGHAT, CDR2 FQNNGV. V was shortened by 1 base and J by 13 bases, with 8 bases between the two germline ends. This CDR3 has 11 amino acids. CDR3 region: CASSLGTPQFF. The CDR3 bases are TGTGCCAGCAGCTTAGGGACTCCCCAGTTCTTC. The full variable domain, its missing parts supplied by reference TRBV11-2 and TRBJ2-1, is EAGVAQSPRYKIIEKRQSVAFWCNPISGHATLYWYQQILGQGPKLLIQFQNNGVVDDSQLPKDRFSAERLKGVDSTLKIQPAKLEDSAVYLCASSLGTPQFFGPGTRLTVL.

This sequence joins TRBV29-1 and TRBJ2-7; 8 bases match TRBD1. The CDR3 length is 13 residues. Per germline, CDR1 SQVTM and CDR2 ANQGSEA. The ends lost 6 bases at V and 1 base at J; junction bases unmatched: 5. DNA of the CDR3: TGCAGCGTCGGACAGGGTGGGTCCTACGAGCAGTACTTC. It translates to CSVGQGGSYEQYF.